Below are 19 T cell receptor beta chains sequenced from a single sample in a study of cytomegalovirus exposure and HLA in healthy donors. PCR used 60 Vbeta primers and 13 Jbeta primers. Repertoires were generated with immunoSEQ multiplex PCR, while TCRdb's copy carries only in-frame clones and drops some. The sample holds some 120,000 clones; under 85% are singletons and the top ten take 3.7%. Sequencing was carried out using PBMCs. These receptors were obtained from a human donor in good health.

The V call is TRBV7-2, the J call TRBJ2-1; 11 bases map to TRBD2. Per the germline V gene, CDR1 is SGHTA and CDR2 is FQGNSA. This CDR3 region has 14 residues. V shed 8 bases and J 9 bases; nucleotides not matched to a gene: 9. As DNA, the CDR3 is TGTGCCAGCGGAATAGCGGGAGGGCACCGTGAGCAGTTCTTC. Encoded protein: CASGIAGGHREQFF.

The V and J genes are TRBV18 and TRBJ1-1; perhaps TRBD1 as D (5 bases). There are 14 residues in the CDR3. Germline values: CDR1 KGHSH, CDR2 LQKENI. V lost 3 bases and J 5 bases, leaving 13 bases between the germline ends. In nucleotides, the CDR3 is TGTGCCAGCTCACCGTCGCAGGGAAAAACTGAAGCTTTCTTT. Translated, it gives CASSPSQGKTEAFF.

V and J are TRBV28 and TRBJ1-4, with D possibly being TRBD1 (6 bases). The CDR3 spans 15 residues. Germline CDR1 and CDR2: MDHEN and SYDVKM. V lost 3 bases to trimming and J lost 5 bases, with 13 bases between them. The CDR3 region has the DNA TGTGCCAGCAGTTTTTCGCAGGGGAAGAATGAAAAACTGTTTTTT. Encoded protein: CASSFSQGKNEKLFF.

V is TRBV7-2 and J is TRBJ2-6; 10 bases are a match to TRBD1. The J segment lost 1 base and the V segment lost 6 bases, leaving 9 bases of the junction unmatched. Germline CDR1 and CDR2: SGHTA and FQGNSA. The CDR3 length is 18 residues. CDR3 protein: CASRARDRGYSGANVLTF. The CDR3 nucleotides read TGTGCCAGCAGGGCAAGGGACAGGGGATATTCTGGGGCCAACGTCCTGACTTTC.

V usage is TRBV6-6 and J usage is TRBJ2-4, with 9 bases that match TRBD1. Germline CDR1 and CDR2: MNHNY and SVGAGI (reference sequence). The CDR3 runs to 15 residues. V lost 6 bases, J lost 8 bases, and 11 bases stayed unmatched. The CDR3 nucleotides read TGTGCCAGCAGCAACCGGGACAGGGAGGTGGACATTCAGTACTTC. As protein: CASSNRDREVDIQYF.

The CDR3 DNA sequence: TGTGCCAGCAGCCAAGGGGGCTCTGGGGCCAACGTCCTGACTTTC. This encodes CASSQGGSGANVLTF. The chain recombines TRBV7-2 with TRBJ2-6; the D gene is possibly TRBD1 (6 bases). The CDR3 contains 15 residues. Germline V gene sequence: CDR1 SGHTA, CDR2 FQGNSA. Trimming shortened V by 5 bases and J by 0 bases, and 8 bases separated the two germline ends.

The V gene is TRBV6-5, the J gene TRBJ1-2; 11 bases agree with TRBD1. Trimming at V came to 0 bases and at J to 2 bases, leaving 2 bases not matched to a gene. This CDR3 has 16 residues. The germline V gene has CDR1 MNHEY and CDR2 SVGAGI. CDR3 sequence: CASSYSRTGGNYGYTF. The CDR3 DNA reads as TGTGCCAGCAGTTACTCGAGGACAGGGGGCAACTATGGCTACACCTTC.

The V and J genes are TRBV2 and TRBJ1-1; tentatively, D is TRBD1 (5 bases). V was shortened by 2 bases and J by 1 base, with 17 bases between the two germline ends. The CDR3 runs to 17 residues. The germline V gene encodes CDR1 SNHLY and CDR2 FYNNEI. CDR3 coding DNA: TGTGCCAGCAGTGAACAGGGATCCGGTTTGAAGAACACTGAAGCTTTCTTT. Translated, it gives CASSEQGSGLKNTEAFF. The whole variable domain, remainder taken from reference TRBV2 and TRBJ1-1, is EPEVTQTPSHQVTQMGQEVILRCVPISNHLYFYWYRQILGQKVEFLVSFYNNEISEKSEIFDDQFSVERPDGSNFTLKIRSTKLEDSAMYFCASSEQGSGLKNTEAFFGQGTRLTVV.

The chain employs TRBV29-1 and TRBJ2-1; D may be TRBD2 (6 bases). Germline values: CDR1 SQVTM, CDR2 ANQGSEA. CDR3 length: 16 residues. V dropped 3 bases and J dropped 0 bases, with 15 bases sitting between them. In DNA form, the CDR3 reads TGCAGCGTTGATGGGCGGGGAGGTTTCTCCTACAATGAGCAGTTCTTC. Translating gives CSVDGRGGFSYNEQFF.

The CDR3 loop is CASSHITRPDTQYF. The CDR3 DNA reads TGTGCCAGCAGCCATATCACTAGACCCGATACGCAGTATTTT. The V call is TRBV4-2, the J call TRBJ2-3, with D possibly TRBD2 on 5 matching bases. CDR3 size: 14 residues. Germline loops: CDR1 LGHNA, CDR2 YNFKEQ. V was shortened by 3 bases and J by 6 bases, with 13 bases between the two germline ends.

CDR3: CASKGQGTNTEAFF. DNA for the CDR3: TGCGCCAGCAAAGGACAGGGGACGAACACTGAAGCTTTCTTT. The genes are TRBV5-1 and TRBJ1-1, with TRBD1 matching 9 bases. CDR3 size: 14 residues. The germline V gene encodes CDR1 SGHRS and CDR2 YFSETQ. Trimming at V came to 6 bases and at J to 1 base, leaving 4 bases not matched to a gene.

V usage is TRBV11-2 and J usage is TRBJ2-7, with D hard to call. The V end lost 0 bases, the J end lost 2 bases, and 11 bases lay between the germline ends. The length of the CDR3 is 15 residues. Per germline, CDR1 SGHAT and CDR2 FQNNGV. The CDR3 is CASSLDLSIAYEQYF. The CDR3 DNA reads TGTGCCAGCAGCTTAGATCTGTCTATCGCCTACGAGCAGTACTTC.

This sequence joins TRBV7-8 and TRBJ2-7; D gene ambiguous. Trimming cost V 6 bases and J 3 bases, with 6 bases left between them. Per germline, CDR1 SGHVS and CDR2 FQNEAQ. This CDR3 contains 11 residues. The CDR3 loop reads CASSSNYEQYF. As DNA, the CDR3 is TGTGCCAGCAGTTCTAACTACGAGCAGTACTTC.

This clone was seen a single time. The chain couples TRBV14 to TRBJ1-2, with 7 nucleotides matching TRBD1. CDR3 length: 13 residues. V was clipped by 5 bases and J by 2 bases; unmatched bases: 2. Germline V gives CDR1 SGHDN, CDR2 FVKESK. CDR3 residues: CASSEQGNYGYTF. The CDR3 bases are TGTGCCAGCAGCGAACAGGGGAACTATGGCTACACCTTC.

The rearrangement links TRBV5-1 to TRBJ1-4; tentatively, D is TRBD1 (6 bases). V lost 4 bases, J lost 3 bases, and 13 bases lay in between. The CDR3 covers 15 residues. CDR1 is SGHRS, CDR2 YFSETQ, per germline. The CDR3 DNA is TGCGCCAGCAGCATAGAGGGGGTATCTAATGAAAAACTGTTTTTT. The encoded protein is CASSIEGVSNEKLFF.

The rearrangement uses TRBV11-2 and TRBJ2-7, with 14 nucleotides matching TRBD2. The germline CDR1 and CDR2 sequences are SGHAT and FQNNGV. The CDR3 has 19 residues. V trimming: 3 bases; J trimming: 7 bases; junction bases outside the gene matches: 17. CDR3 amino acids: CASSLYTRLAGGLNPEQYF. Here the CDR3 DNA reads TGTGCCAGCAGCTTGTATACCAGACTAGCGGGAGGGCTAAACCCGGAGCAGTACTTC.

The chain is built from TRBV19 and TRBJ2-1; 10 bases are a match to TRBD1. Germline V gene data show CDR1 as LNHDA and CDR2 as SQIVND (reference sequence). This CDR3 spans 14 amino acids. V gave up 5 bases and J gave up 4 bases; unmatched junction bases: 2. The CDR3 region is CASSGTGDYNEQFF. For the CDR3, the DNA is TGTGCCAGTAGTGGGACAGGGGATTACAATGAGCAGTTCTTC.

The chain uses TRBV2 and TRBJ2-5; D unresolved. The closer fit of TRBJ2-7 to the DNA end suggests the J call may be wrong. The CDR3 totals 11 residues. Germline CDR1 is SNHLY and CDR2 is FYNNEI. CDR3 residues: CASRTINEQYF. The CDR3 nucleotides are TGTGCCAGCAGGACAATAAACGAGCAGTACTTC.

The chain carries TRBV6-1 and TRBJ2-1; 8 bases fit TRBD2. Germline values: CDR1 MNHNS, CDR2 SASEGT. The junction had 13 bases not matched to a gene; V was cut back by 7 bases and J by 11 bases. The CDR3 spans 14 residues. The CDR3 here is CASIPGLVSLKQFF. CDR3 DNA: TGTGCCAGCATACCGGGACTAGTCAGTCTAAAGCAGTTCTTC.